This TCR beta chain came from a study of chemoradiotherapy in HPV16-positive cancers. Study details: Candidate HPV-specific T-cell clones and common TCR motifs came from functional assays in a couple of HPV16-positive patients.

The CDR3 totals 13 residues. Germline V CDR1 and CDR2: GTSNPN, SVGIG (reference sequence). Deletions cut 6 bases from V and 0 bases from J, with 9 bases between. Samples were taken several times over chemoradiotherapy. Study-wide results and limits: For HPV16-positive patients, expanding HPV-responsive T cells associated with longer recurrence-free survival. Candidate HPV-specific clones and E7-related TCR motifs grew in tumor during treatment.

This clone occurred once. The antigen is unknown. Here immunoSEQ multiplex PCR was the method, and the copy in TCRdb shows in-frame clones only, minus some. The sample lists tens of thousands of clones; around nine tenths were seen once. Sample: blood, taken from a patient who underwent chemoradiotherapy. The sequence was collected from a human donor with HPV-associated anogenital cancer. The chain employs TRBV30 and TRBJ1-3, with a possible D match to TRBD1 (5 bases). For the CDR3, the DNA is TGTGCCTGTCAGGGTATCTCTGGAAACACCATATATTTT. It specifies CACQGISGNTIYF.